This T cell receptor (beta chain) was documented in a study of Ad26.COV2.S vaccination and SARS-CoV-2 variants. Study at large: Ad26.COV2.S given intramuscularly, once or twice 56 days apart.

Treatment: around 19 received Ad26.COV2.S at low or high dose, single or two shots; several received placebo; per-sample allocation not given. Specimens were obtained on day 63 following the first vaccine or placebo injection. Wuhan-strain spike was delivered by a replication-incompetent Ad26 vector. Study observations and caveats: Ad26.COV2.S recipients had broader spike-specific TCRs (P = 0.0014). There was a possibility that the TCR breadth and depth analyses underestimated total T cell responses.

CDR1 LGHDT and CDR2 YNNKEL come from the germline V gene (reference sequence). V lost 5 bases, J lost 3 bases, and 14 bases lay in between. CDR3 size: 14 residues. A note on this clone: Antigen unknown.

Only in-frame clones appear in the TCRdb table, and some are missing; sequencing was by immunoSEQ multiplex PCR. The data contain around 450,000 clones, nearly 90% of them singletons. The sample consisted of peripheral blood, taken in a trial of Ad26.COV2.S vaccine versus placebo. This TCR came from a person aged 18-60 years who received the Ad26.COV2.S COVID-19 vaccine or a placebo. J is TRBJ2-7 and V is TRBV3-1 (or the pseudogene TRBV3-2); the D gene is possibly TRBD1 (5 bases). CDR3 protein: CASSYLGDYYEQYF. CDR3 DNA: TGTGCCAGCAGCTACTTAGGGGATTACTACGAGCAGTACTTC.